Presented here are 7 T cell receptor beta chains from one specimen sequenced in a study of blood T cell repertoires in COVID-19 (dated by TCRdb to the early 2020s). Receptors were amplified or captured by the immunoSEQ multiplex PCR assay. TCRdb limited this immuneACCESS table to in-frame rearrangements with V and J called. A share of clones is missing; checked studies link under half to unresolved V genes, and the rest is unexplained. Present in this sample are just under 250,000 clones, about 89% of which were seen just once. Jointly, the top ten make up over 4% of the sample. Sequences were obtained from PBMCs or T cells enriched from blood (not recorded which). The receptors were sampled from a woman between 25 and 40 years old who had recovered from COVID-19.

The gene calls are TRBV28 and TRBJ1-2, with 9 bases aligning to TRBD1. The CDR3 totals 16 residues. The germline V gene encodes CDR1 MDHEN and CDR2 SYDVKM. V lost 3 bases to trimming and J lost 8 bases; unmatched junction nucleotides: 13. CDR3 in amino acids: CASSLSGQGVESGYTF. In DNA form, the CDR3 reads TGTGCCAGCAGTTTGTCGGGACAGGGAGTGGAGTCAGGCTACACCTTC.

The chain is built from TRBV18 and TRBJ1-2; 8 positions agree with TRBD1. CDR1 KGHSH and CDR2 LQKENI come from the germline V gene. The CDR3 spans 13 residues. Trimming cost V 4 bases and J 13 bases; bases outside gene matches: 11. The CDR3 bases are TGTGCCAGCTCACGCGGGACAGGTGGGGAGACCACCTTC. Protein sequence: CASSRGTGGETTF. Full variable domain (remainder filled in from reference TRBV18 and TRBJ1-2): NAGVMQNPRHLVRRRGQEARLRCSPMKGHSHVYWYRQLPEEGLKFMVYLQKENIIDESGMPKERFSAEFPKEGPSILRIQQVVRGDSAAYFCASSRGTGGETTFGSGTRLTVV.

The chain recombines TRBV5-5 with TRBJ1-3; D is undetermined. CDR3 size: 17 residues. With 4 bases removed from V and 0 bases from J, the gap between germline ends came to 17 bases. Germline assignment: CDR1 SGHKS and CDR2 YYEKEE (reference sequence). The chain's CDR3 is CASSVLMETSSGNTIYF. DNA for the CDR3: TGTGCCAGCAGCGTTTTGATGGAGACCAGCTCTGGAAACACCATATATTTT.

This clone appeared once. The chain joins TRBV7-3 to TRBJ2-5, with 7 positions matching TRBD1. J lost 2 bases, V lost 1 base, and 4 bases had no gene match. This CDR3 comprises 15 residues. Germline CDR1 SGHTA, CDR2 FQGTGA. DNA for the CDR3: TGTGCCAGCAGCTTAATGGGACAGAAGCAAGAGACCCAGTACTTC. Protein product: CASSLMGQKQETQYF.

In DNA form, the CDR3 reads TGTGCCAGCAGCGCGGCCTTCCAAGAGACCCAGTACTTC. It encodes CASSAAFQETQYF. The gene calls are TRBV7-3 and TRBJ2-5, with D hard to call. Germline V gene sequence: CDR1 SGHTA, CDR2 FQGTGA. The CDR3 has 13 amino acids. V lost 5 bases and J 1 base, leaving 8 bases between the germline ends.

The rearrangement joins TRBV9 to TRBJ1-2; D possibly corresponds to TRBD1 (5 bases). This CDR3 spans 17 amino acids. V lost 3 bases, J lost 8 bases, and 26 bases lay in between. Germline V gene sequence: CDR1 SGDLS, CDR2 YYNGEE. The CDR3 bases are TGTGCCAGCAGCGGACACCCCCCCCGTGGGGCAGATCGGGGCTACACCTTC. This translates into CASSGHPPRGADRGYTF.

The chain carries TRBV29-1 and TRBJ1-1; D gene uncertain. CDR1 and CDR2 (germline): SQVTM, ANQGSEA. The CDR3 contains 17 residues. The V and J ends lost 0 bases and 1 base respectively, with 18 bases between them. The CDR3 nucleotides read TGCAGCGTTGAAGAACGGAGCAGCTTTCCCTGGAACACTGAAGCTTTCTTT. Encoded protein: CSVEERSSFPWNTEAFF.